The 3 T cell receptor beta chains reported below all come from one sample, sequenced in a study of blood T cell repertoires in COVID-19. This table comes from immunoSEQ multiplex PCR, and its TCRdb copy is limited to in-frame clones, with some not included. The profile shows 320,000 or so clones, less than 90% of them singletons. Material for sequencing was PBMCs or T cells enriched from blood (not recorded which). The receptors originated from a woman between 25 and 40 years old who had recovered from COVID-19.

This clone was observed a few times. The gene calls are TRBV4-1 and TRBJ1-2, with D tentatively TRBD1 (6 bases). Germline CDR1 reads MGHRA; CDR2 reads YSYEKL. The CDR3 length is 17 residues. V lost 1 base to trimming and J lost 3 bases, with 18 bases between them. CDR3 coding DNA: TGCGCCAGCAGCCAAGTTCCAGGGGCGGAAGTGGACTATGGCTACACCTTC. Its protein is CASSQVPGAEVDYGYTF.

V and J are TRBV25-1 and TRBJ2-7; 7 bases map to TRBD1. Per the germline V gene, CDR1 is MGHDK and CDR2 is SYGVNS. The CDR3 is made up of 13 amino acids. V was clipped by 7 bases and J by 10 bases; unmatched bases: 13. CDR3 loop: CASMAPVGGLQYF. The CDR3 DNA reads TGTGCCAGCATGGCACCCGTAGGGGGCCTTCAGTACTTC.

The CDR3 region is CASSLVAGDSYEQYF. In nucleotides, the CDR3 is TGTGCCAGCAGCTTAGTCGCGGGGGACTCCTACGAGCAGTACTTC. The rearrangement uses TRBV7-8 and TRBJ2-7, with 7 bases matching TRBD2. Germline CDR1 and CDR2: SGHVS and FQNEAQ. J lost 0 bases, V lost 1 base, and 3 bases had no gene match. The CDR3 contains 15 residues.